This T cell receptor (beta chain) is from a study of shared clonotypes between healthy human individuals. Data came from immunoSEQ multiplex PCR; TCRdb stores just in-frame clones and leaves some out. The sample has some 450,000 clones, around 77% seen once. Of note for this clone: As yet, its antigen is unknown.

Overall study results and limits: Researchers sampled blood only, noting tissue repertoires likely differ. A limitation of the genetic and exposure-history diversity represented arose from few donors.

All donors qualified as healthy HIV-negative adults and had experienced no recent acute infections or vaccinations. All of the donors resided in Nashville, Tennessee, and each was a Caucasian adult. This CDR3 has 18 residues. The trim removed 5 bases at V and 13 bases at J, leaving 22 bases unmatched. The V gene's germline CDR1 is SEHNR and CDR2 FQNEAQ (reference sequence). This TCR derives from a woman between 35 and 50 years old in good health. Some clones in this sample may be carry-over from other donors' samples. What was sequenced was PBMCs. The J gene is TRBJ2-5, the V gene TRBV7-9; 13 bases map to TRBD2. In nucleotides, the CDR3 is TGTGCCAGCAGCGCCCATGTGGGTCATGGACTAGCGGGAGTTAGTCCGTACTTC. It encodes CASSAHVGHGLAGVSPYF.